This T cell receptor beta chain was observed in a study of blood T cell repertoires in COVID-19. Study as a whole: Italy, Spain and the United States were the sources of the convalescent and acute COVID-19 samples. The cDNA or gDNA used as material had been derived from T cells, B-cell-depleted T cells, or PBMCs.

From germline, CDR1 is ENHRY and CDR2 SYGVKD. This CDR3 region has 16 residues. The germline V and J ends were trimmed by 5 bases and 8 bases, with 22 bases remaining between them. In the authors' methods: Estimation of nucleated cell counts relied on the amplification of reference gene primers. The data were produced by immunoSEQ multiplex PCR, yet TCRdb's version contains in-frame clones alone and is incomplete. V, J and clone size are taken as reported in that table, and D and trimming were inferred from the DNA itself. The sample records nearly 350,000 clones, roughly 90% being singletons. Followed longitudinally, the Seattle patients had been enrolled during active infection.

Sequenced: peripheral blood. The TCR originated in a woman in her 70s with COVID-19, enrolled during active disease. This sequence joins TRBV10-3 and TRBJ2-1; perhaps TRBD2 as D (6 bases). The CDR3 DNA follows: TGTGCCATCAGTAAGCCTTTTAGCGGCCCTTCTGATGAGCAGTTCTTC. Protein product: CAISKPFSGPSDEQFF.